A single sample gave rise to the 18 T cell receptor beta chains below, sequenced in a study of T cells after yellow fever vaccination. MiXCR was run by TCRdb on the 5' RACE reads, yielding one entry per CDR3 protein. The sample has approximately 300,000 distinct CDR3 sequences; 9.5% to 12% are singletons. Here the sequenced sample was CD4+ T cells sorted from PBMCs, taken 45 days after the yellow fever booster vaccination. The receptors were sampled from a man between 18 and 29 years old who received the YFV17D yellow fever vaccine.

This clonotype appeared many times. The rearrangement joins TRBV5-1 to TRBJ2-2; 7 positions match TRBD1. The length of the CDR3 is 16 residues. V trimming: 5 bases; J trimming: 3 bases; junction bases outside the gene matches: 10. Per germline, CDR1 SGHRS and CDR2 YFSETQ. CDR3 amino acids: CASSIQGRQYTGELFF. The CDR3 coding sequence is TGCGCCAGCAGTATACAGGGGAGACAGTACACCGGGGAGCTGTTTTTT.

Only a few counts were recorded for this clonotype. J is TRBJ1-5 and V is TRBV12-3 or TRBV12-4; perhaps TRBD1 as D (6 bases). The V end was cut by 6 bases, the J end by 4 bases, with 13 bases between. This CDR3 comprises 14 residues. This chain's CDR3 is CASSQGQLNQPQHF. In nucleotides, the CDR3 is TGTGCCAGCAGCCAAGGACAGCTAAATCAGCCCCAGCATTTT.

A few counts support this clonotype. Here the CDR3 DNA reads TGCGCCAGCAGTGATCCCCTAGCGGGGGGGCGAGAGACCCAGTACTTC. This sequence encodes CASSDPLAGGRETQYF. V and J are TRBV10-2 and TRBJ2-5; 12 bases match TRBD2. Germline V CDR1 and CDR2: WSHSY, SAAADI. Trimming removed 3 bases from V and 4 bases from J; junction bases left unmatched: 6. CDR3 size: 16 residues.

This clonotype was detected only a few times. V is TRBV24-1 and J is TRBJ2-4, with a weak D call TRBD1 (5 bases). In germline, CDR1 is KGHDR, CDR2 SFDVKD. Trimming stripped 6 bases from V and 5 bases from J, with 16 bases between. The CDR3 loop spans 15 amino acids. CDR3 nucleotides: TGTGCCACCAGTACTGAAACAGACAGTGAAAACATTCAGTACTTC. Protein product: CATSTETDSENIQYF.

CDR3 coding DNA: TGCGCCACCTCCAAACAGAGGAACACTGAAGCTTTCTTT. Its translation is CATSKQRNTEAFF. The chain recombines TRBV5-1 with TRBJ1-1; D unresolved. Trimming took 9 bases from V and 1 from J, leaving 13 bases between them. The CDR3 consists of 13 residues. Looked up from germline, CDR1 is SGHRS and CDR2 is YFSETQ.

This clonotype was counted only a few times. In DNA, the CDR3 is TGCGCCAGCAGCCCCCGTGTGGGGCTTAGGACTGAAGCTTTCTTT. Its translation: CASSPRVGLRTEAFF. The chain is built from TRBV4-3 and TRBJ1-1; TRBD1 is a possible D gene (5 bases). Trimming took 4 bases from V and 5 from J, leaving 17 bases between them. From germline, CDR1 is LGHNA and CDR2 YSLEER. The CDR3 totals 15 residues.

The chain carries TRBV9 and TRBJ2-3, with 8 bases fitting TRBD1. This CDR3 spans 17 amino acids. Per germline, CDR1 SGDLS and CDR2 YYNGEE. Trimming removed 0 bases from V and 4 bases from J; junction bases left unmatched: 10. CDR3 sequence (DNA): TGTGCCAGCAGCGTAGGTTCGGGACAGGTGCGCGCAGATACGCAGTATTTT. Its translation is CASSVGSGQVRADTQYF.

This clonotype came up many times. The DNA of the CDR3 is TGTGCCAGCAGTTTATGGGGAGGCAATCAGCCCCAGCATTTT. This encodes CASSLWGGNQPQHF. The chain combines TRBV28 with TRBJ1-5; D is unclear. Germline CDR1 is MDHEN and CDR2 is SYDVKM. CDR3 size: 14 residues. Trimming took 0 bases from V and 2 from J, leaving 5 bases between them.

V and J are TRBV4-1 and TRBJ2-7; D unresolved. Germline CDR1 MGHRA, CDR2 YSYEKL. The CDR3 sequence is 13 residues long. Trimming left V 5 bases short and J 4 bases short, with 12 bases between. The CDR3, as DNA: TGCGCCAGCAGCGCTAATCCCGTGTACGAGCAGTACTTC. Translation: CASSANPVYEQYF.

CDR3 amino acids: CASSPPGGGTQYF. In nucleotides, the CDR3 is TGTGCCAGCAGCCCCCCGGGTGGTGGGACCCAGTACTTC. This chain links TRBV11-3 with TRBJ2-5; no clear D. In germline, CDR1 is SGHNT, CDR2 YENEEA. CDR3 size: 13 residues. V was trimmed by 5 bases and J by 7 bases, leaving 14 bases between them.

The chain links TRBV4-2 to TRBJ1-5; 8 nucleotides align to TRBD1. The CDR3 is 15 amino acids. The ends lost 2 bases at V and 6 bases at J; junction bases unmatched: 6. Germline V gene data show CDR1 as LGHNA and CDR2 as YNFKEQ. The chain's CDR3 is CASSQTSGGGQPQHF. The CDR3 coding sequence is TGTGCCAGCAGCCAAACCTCAGGGGGCGGTCAGCCCCAGCATTTT.

This clonotype was counted ten times or more. V is TRBV10-3 and J is TRBJ2-5; TRBD2 aligns across 7 bases. This CDR3 is 16 amino acids long. J was trimmed by 3 bases and V by 5 bases; bases with no gene match: 12. Per germline, CDR1 ENHRY and CDR2 SYGVKD. CDR3: CAISPQGAGREETQYF. CDR3 coding DNA: TGTGCCATCAGTCCTCAGGGCGCAGGGAGGGAAGAGACCCAGTACTTC.

The chain combines TRBV20-1 with TRBJ1-1; D is ambiguous. V was trimmed by 2 bases and J by 2 bases, leaving 6 bases between them. The CDR3 runs to 12 residues. CDR1 is DFQATT and CDR2 is SNEGSKA in the germline V gene (reference sequence). CDR3 sequence: CSARLHNTEAFF. The CDR3 bases are TGCAGTGCTAGATTACATAACACTGAAGCTTTCTTT.

This clonotype was detected ten times or more. The chain is built from TRBV6-2 or TRBV6-3 and TRBJ2-5, with D uncertain. The length of the CDR3 is 14 residues. The V and J ends lost 8 bases and 4 bases respectively, with 17 bases between them. Germline CDR1 and CDR2: MNHEY and SVGEGT. The CDR3 sequence is CASGSRAPGETQYF. The CDR3, as DNA: TGTGCCAGCGGATCTCGGGCGCCAGGAGAGACCCAGTACTTC.

This clonotype was seen many times. The genes are TRBV5-1 and TRBJ2-5; D is possibly TRBD1 (6 bases). CDR3 length: 16 amino acids. With 0 bases removed from V and 1 base from J, the gap between germline ends came to 13 bases. Germline CDR1 reads SGHRS; CDR2 reads YFSETQ. CDR3 sequence (DNA): TGCGCCAGCAGCTTGGAAAAACAGGGTAGCCAAGAGACCCAGTACTTC. It translates to CASSLEKQGSQETQYF.

The chain employs TRBV12-3 or TRBV12-4 and TRBJ1-6; weak D call: TRBD1 (5 bases). This CDR3 comprises 12 residues. Between the trimmed V and J ends, which lost 7 bases and 15 bases, there was a span of 16 bases. This CDR3 reads CASTLMGESLHF. CDR3 DNA: TGTGCCAGCACCTTAATGGGGGAAAGCCTCCACTTT.

The chain has TRBV7-9 and TRBJ1-2; 7 nucleotides line up with TRBD1. Germline V gene sequence: CDR1 SEHNR, CDR2 FQNEAQ (reference sequence). The CDR3 has 15 residues. After removal of 0 bases from V and 4 bases from J, the junction contained 5 bases not matched to a gene. CDR3 nucleotides: TGTGCCAGCAGCTTAGCCTCCAACAGGGGCTATGGCTACACCTTC. It specifies CASSLASNRGYGYTF.

The table lists this clonotype with many counts. The chain joins TRBV5-1 to TRBJ2-3; D uncertain. The CDR3 contains 15 residues. Germline V gene lookup returns CDR1 SGHRS and CDR2 YFSETQ. The V gene lost 4 bases and the J gene lost 0 bases, with 12 bases spanning the gap. The CDR3 coding sequence is TGCGCCAGCAGCAATAGACAAGCTAGCACAGATACGCAGTATTTT. Amino acid sequence: CASSNRQASTDTQYF.